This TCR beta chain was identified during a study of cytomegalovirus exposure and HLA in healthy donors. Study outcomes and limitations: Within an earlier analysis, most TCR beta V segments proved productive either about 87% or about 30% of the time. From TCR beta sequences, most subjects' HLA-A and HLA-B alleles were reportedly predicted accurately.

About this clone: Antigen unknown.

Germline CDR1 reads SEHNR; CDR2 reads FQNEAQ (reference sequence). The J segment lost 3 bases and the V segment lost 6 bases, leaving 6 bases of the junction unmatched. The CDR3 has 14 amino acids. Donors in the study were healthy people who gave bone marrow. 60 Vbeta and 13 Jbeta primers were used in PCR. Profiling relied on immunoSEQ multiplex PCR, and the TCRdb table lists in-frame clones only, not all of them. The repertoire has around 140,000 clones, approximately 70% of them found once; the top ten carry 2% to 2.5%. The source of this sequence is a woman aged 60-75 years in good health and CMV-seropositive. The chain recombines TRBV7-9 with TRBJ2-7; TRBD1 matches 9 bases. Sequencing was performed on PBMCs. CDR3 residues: CASRLTGGLYEQYF. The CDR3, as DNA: TGTGCCAGCAGGCTTACAGGGGGCCTCTACGAGCAGTACTTC.